Each of the 9 T cell receptor beta chains below was sequenced from the same sample in a study of tumor-infiltrating lymphocytes in primary liver carcinoma. The source of the blood RNA was unsorted whole blood, and germline DNA was extracted as well. A primer matching the constant region was used to make TCR beta cDNA from 450 to 550 ng of total RNA. A slightly modified ARM-PCR protocol with three nested multiplex PCR rounds produced these TCR beta libraries. Both of the initial two PCR rounds ran for about 9 cycles and employed TRBV1-TRBV30 forward primers alongside a C-beta reverse primer. TCRdb reprocessed the multiplex PCR reads via MiXCR and lists one record per CDR3 protein. The profile covers around 210,000 distinct CDR3 sequences, with around three fifths appearing a single time and roughly 7% taken by the ten largest. Sequencing was done on a sample of peripheral blood. These receptors were obtained from a woman aged 60 to 75 with primary liver carcinoma and hepatitis B virus infection.

Comment on this clonotype: This may be a read error: a much more frequent sequence differs by one nucleotide. The chain has TRBV12-3 or TRBV12-4 and TRBJ2-3, with 7 nucleotides matching TRBD2. With 6 bases clipped from V and 1 base from J, the junction kept 10 bases outside the gene matches. The length of the CDR3 is 16 residues. In DNA form, the CDR3 reads TGTGCCAGCAGCCGTTCTATCGCGGGAGGCACAGATACGCAGTATTTT. It specifies CASSRSIAGGTDTQYF.

The chain joins TRBV21-1 to TRBJ1-4; the table's D call of TRBD1 was not tested on the DNA. TRBV21-1 is reported as a pseudogene. This CDR3 spans 15 amino acids. CDR3 amino acids: CASSKQGPGGEKLFF. The CDR3 DNA is TGTGCCAGCAGCAAACAGGGGCCAGGGGGTGAAAAACTGTTTTTT.

This clonotype has a count of ten or more. The chain is built from TRBV4-2 and TRBJ2-1; tentatively, D is TRBD1 or TRBD2 (5 bases each). The germline V gene has CDR1 LGHNA and CDR2 YNFKEQ. This CDR3 comprises 16 residues. V was trimmed by 0 bases and J by 3 bases, leaving 12 bases between them. The CDR3 protein is CASSQDLGAVYNEQFF. In DNA form, the CDR3 reads TGTGCCAGCAGCCAAGATCTCGGGGCAGTCTACAATGAGCAGTTCTTC.

The gene calls are TRBV24-1 and TRBJ2-7, with D possibly matching TRBD1 (6 bases). The CDR3 consists of 12 residues. Germline V lookup: CDR1 KGHDR, CDR2 SFDVKD. V lost 7 bases and J lost 1, with 7 bases in between. In DNA, the CDR3 is TGTGCCACCAGCCAGGGGTCCTACGAGCAGTACTTC. Amino acid sequence: CATSQGSYEQYF.

This clonotype came up once. The junction and the germline gene differ at one end; a read error may be behind it. The V gene is TRBV4-1, the J gene TRBJ2-6, with D perhaps TRBD2 (5 bases). Germline CDR1 reads MGHRA; CDR2 reads YSYEKL. The CDR3 is 17 residues long. The CDR3 nucleotides read TGCGCCAGCAACCAAGAGGGTCCGGGCTCTGGGGCCAACGTCCTGACTTTC. Its translation: CASNQEGPGSGANVLTF.

Of note for this clonotype: A much more abundant neighbour one base away suggests this may be a read error. The V call is TRBV5-5, the J call TRBJ2-5, with 8 bases fitting TRBD1. Per the germline V gene, CDR1 is SGHKS and CDR2 is YYEKEE (reference sequence). The CDR3 has 14 amino acids. The V segment lost 0 bases and the J segment 6 bases; nucleotides outside the gene matches: 4. CDR3 protein: CASSLAQGGKTQYF. The CDR3 coding sequence is TGTGCCAGCAGCTTGGCACAGGGGGGAAAGACCCAGTACTTC.

As regards this clonotype: Given a much more abundant clone one base away, this may be a read error. V and J are TRBV12-3 or TRBV12-4 and TRBJ1-1; 7 nucleotides line up with TRBD1. CDR3 length: 14 amino acids. Written as DNA, the CDR3 is TGTGTCAGCAGTTTCGAGGGAGGGACAGAAGAAGCTTTCTTT. Protein product: CVSSFEGGTEEAFF.

About this clonotype: A read error may be the cause here, since a much bigger clone is one base away. V and J are TRBV6-2 or TRBV6-3 and TRBJ2-7; 9 nucleotides line up with TRBD2. Unmatched junction bases numbered 10, after V lost 7 bases and J lost 0 bases. The germline V gene encodes CDR1 MNHEY and CDR2 SVGEGT. This CDR3 comprises 16 residues. The CDR3 here is CASTNNPSGISYEQYF. In nucleotides, the CDR3 is TGTGCCAGCACCAATAACCCTAGCGGGATCTCCTACGAGCAGTACTTC.

The chain couples TRBV4-2 to TRBJ2-1; D is unclear. The CDR3 is 14 residues long. Germline CDR1 is LGHNA and CDR2 is YNFKEQ. V was clipped by 4 bases and J by 5 bases, with 12 bases between them. This CDR3 is CASSRQTENNEQFF. DNA for the CDR3: TGTGCCAGCAGCCGACAAACGGAGAACAATGAGCAGTTCTTC.